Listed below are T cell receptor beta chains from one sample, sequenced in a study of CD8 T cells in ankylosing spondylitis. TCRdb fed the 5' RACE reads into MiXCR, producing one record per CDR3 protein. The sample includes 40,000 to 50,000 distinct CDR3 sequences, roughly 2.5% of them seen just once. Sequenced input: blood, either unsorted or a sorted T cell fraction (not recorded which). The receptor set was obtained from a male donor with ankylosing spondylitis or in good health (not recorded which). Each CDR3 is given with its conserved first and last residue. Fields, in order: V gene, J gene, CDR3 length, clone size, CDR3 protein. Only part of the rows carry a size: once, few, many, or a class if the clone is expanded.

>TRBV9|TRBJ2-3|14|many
CASSNRDTTDTQYF
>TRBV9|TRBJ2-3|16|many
CASSVAPGLITDTQYF
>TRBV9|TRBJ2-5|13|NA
CASSVGGVETQYF
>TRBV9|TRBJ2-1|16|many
CASSYAGGAGSYEQFF
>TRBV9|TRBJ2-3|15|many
CASSAQREYSDTQYF
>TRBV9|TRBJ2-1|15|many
CASSARLAGNNEQFF
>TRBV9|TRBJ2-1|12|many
CASSENWNEQFF
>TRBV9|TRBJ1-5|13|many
CASSVGGSQPQHF
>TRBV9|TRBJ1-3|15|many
CASSVGPDSGNTIYF
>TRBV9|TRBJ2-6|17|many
CASSPIPGGTGANVLTF
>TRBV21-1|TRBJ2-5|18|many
CASSKALGGNTPQETQYF
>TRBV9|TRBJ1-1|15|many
CASSKYTGPGTEAFF
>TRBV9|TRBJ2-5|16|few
CASSVKTGLWQETQYF
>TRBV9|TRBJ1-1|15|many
CASSGGRGARTEAFF
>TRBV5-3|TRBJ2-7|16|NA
CARSHITGQGCYEQYF
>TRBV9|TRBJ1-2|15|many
CASSVAGTDNYGYTF
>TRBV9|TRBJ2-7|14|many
CASSLGQASYEQYF
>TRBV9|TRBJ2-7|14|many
CASSVEQGNYEQYF
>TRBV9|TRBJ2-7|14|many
CASSVGPRFYEQYF
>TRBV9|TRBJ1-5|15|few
CASSVGGQENQPQHF
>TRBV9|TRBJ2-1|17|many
CASSMYIGTGGFDEQFF
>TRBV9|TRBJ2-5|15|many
CASSPRGTGGETQYF
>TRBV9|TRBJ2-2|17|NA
CVSSRSGAGVRTGELFF